Following are 26 T cell receptor beta chains from one sample sequenced in a study of blood T cell repertoires in COVID-19. Libraries were prepared by immunoSEQ multiplex PCR; TCRdb keeps only in-frame clonotypes and omits some of them. This sample yields tens of thousands of clones, of which about 86% are seen a single time; approximately 12% belongs to the top ten. The source material was peripheral blood. Every receptor here comes from a human donor in a cohort sampled during active COVID-19.

V usage is TRBV7-2 and J usage is TRBJ2-1; 7 bases map to TRBD2. The CDR3 is 15 residues long. Unmatched junction bases numbered 7, after V lost 7 bases and J lost 1 base. CDR1 and CDR2 (germline): SGHTA, FQGNSA. The CDR3 DNA is TGTGCCAGCAAGACCCAAGCGGGGTCCTACAATGAGCAGTTCTTC. It specifies CASKTQAGSYNEQFF.

This clone showed up just once. One junction end does not reproduce the germline sequence, and a read error may be involved. This CDR3 is CAISPPGIGETQYF. The CDR3 DNA is TGTGCCATCAGTCCGCCAGGGATCGGGGAGACCCAGTACTTC. The chain recombines TRBV28 with TRBJ2-5; D perhaps matches TRBD1 (5 bases). Germline V gene lookup returns CDR1 MDHEN and CDR2 SYDVKM. The CDR3 is 14 residues long.

This chain links TRBV27 with TRBJ1-1; TRBD1 might be the D (5 bases). This CDR3 has 12 residues. In germline, CDR1 is MNHEY, CDR2 SMNVEV (reference sequence). Trimming shortened V by 7 bases and J by 0 bases, and 6 bases separated the two germline ends. The CDR3 region has the DNA TGTGCCAGCACGGGGGTGAACACTGAAGCTTTCTTT. Its protein product is CASTGVNTEAFF.

This chain uses TRBV5-1 with TRBJ2-5; possible D gene TRBD2, 6 bases. The germline V gene encodes CDR1 SGHRS and CDR2 YFSETQ. V dropped 0 bases and J dropped 4 bases, with 10 bases sitting between them. This CDR3 has 14 amino acids. The CDR3 region has the DNA TGCGCCAGCAGCTTGGTAGGGGAGGCAGAGACCCAGTACTTC. It encodes CASSLVGEAETQYF.

The gene calls are TRBV28 and TRBJ2-7; D might be TRBD1 (5 bases). The CDR3 loop spans 12 amino acids. Looked up from germline, CDR1 is MDHEN and CDR2 is SYDVKM. Trimming removed 3 bases from V and 3 bases from J, with 6 bases in between. The CDR3, as DNA: TGTGCCAGCAGTTTCGACAGCTACGAGCAGTACTTC. Translation gives CASSFDSYEQYF.

The V call is TRBV9, the J call TRBJ2-1, with TRBD2 matching 9 bases. The CDR3 contains 16 residues. With V trimmed by 3 bases and J by 2 bases, 6 bases remained unmatched. The germline CDR1 and CDR2 sequences are SGDLS and YYNGEE. CDR3 loop: CASSGLAGVTYNEQFF. In DNA, the CDR3 is TGTGCCAGCAGCGGGTTAGCGGGGGTAACCTACAATGAGCAGTTCTTC.

The chain couples TRBV13 to TRBJ2-3; possible D gene TRBD1, 7 bases. The V end was cut by 4 bases, the J end by 6 bases, with 23 bases between. The CDR3 contains 17 residues. The V gene's germline CDR1 is PRHDT and CDR2 FYEKMQ (reference sequence). The DNA for the CDR3 is TGTGCCAGCAGCTCCCATACTACAGGGGACTTAAAGGATACGCAGTATTTT. Its translation is CASSSHTTGDLKDTQYF.

This chain links TRBV28 with TRBJ1-4, with D perhaps matching TRBD1 (5 bases). There are 14 residues in the CDR3. V was pared by 8 bases and J by 4 bases, with 14 bases between. Germline CDR1 and CDR2: MDHEN and SYDVKM. CDR3 in amino acids: CASGADTGNEKLFF. The CDR3 bases are TGTGCCAGCGGGGCCGACACGGGTAATGAAAAACTGTTTTTT.

The rearrangement joins TRBV19 to TRBJ1-4; 8 positions match TRBD1. The V segment lost 3 bases and the J segment 4 bases; nucleotides outside the gene matches: 7. There are 16 residues in the CDR3. In germline, CDR1 is LNHDA, CDR2 SQIVND (reference sequence). In DNA form, the CDR3 reads TGTGCCAGTAGTATGGGCAGGGGGCGCGTTAATGAAAAACTGTTTTTT. This sequence encodes CASSMGRGRVNEKLFF. The complete variable domain, with remaining parts taken from reference TRBV19 and TRBJ1-4, reads DGGITQSPKYLFRKEGQNVTLSCEQNLNHDAMYWYRQDPGQGLRLIYYSQIVNDFQKGDIAEGYSVSREKKESFPLTVTSAQKNPTAFYLCASSMGRGRVNEKLFFGSGTQLSVL.

V and J are TRBV19 and TRBJ1-4; 12 bases line up with TRBD1. The CDR3 has 15 amino acids. V was pared by 10 bases and J by 10 bases, with 13 bases of the junction left unmatched. Germline assignment: CDR1 LNHDA and CDR2 SQIVND (reference sequence). DNA for the CDR3: TGTGCCACCAGTACGCAGGGACAGGGGGCTGGAAAACTGTTTTTT. Residues: CATSTQGQGAGKLFF.

The chain carries TRBV6-4 and TRBJ2-3, with D perhaps matching TRBD2 (6 bases). Per the germline V gene, CDR1 is MRHNA and CDR2 is SNTAGT. V was shortened by 3 bases and J by 2 bases, with 6 bases between the two germline ends. The CDR3 runs to 13 residues. CDR3 amino acids: CASSERDTDTQYF. Here the CDR3 DNA reads TGTGCCAGCAGTGAGCGGGACACAGATACGCAGTATTTT.

The chain couples TRBV2 to TRBJ2-3; the D gene is possibly TRBD2 (6 bases). V was trimmed by 7 bases and J by 2 bases, leaving 19 bases between them. The CDR3 is 16 residues long. CDR1 and CDR2 (germline): SNHLY, FYNNEI. Here the CDR3 DNA reads TGTGCCAGCATCGGCTTCGCGGGGTCCCTCACAGATACGCAGTATTTT. It codes for CASIGFAGSLTDTQYF.

This chain links TRBV27 with TRBJ1-5; 8 nucleotides match TRBD1. The junction had 5 bases not matched to a gene; V was cut back by 5 bases and J by 5 bases. The germline V gene encodes CDR1 MNHEY and CDR2 SMNVEV (reference sequence). CDR3 length equals 14 residues. CDR3 residues: CASSRQGLYQPQHF. The CDR3 coding sequence is TGTGCCAGCAGTCGACAGGGGCTTTATCAGCCCCAGCATTTT.

This clone was recorded only once. The chain links TRBV2 to TRBJ1-1; no clear D gene. Per the germline V gene, CDR1 is SNHLY and CDR2 is FYNNEI. V dropped 8 bases and J dropped 1 base, with 20 bases sitting between them. This CDR3 region has 16 residues. The CDR3 DNA reads as TGTGCCAGCGTTGGGTGGGCACTTTCCCGGAACACTGAAGCTTTCTTT. Amino acid sequence: CASVGWALSRNTEAFF. Full variable domain (outside the CDR3, taken from reference TRBV2 and TRBJ1-1): EPEVTQTPSHQVTQMGQEVILRCVPISNHLYFYWYRQILGQKVEFLVSFYNNEISEKSEIFDDQFSVERPDGSNFTLKIRSTKLEDSAMYFCASVGWALSRNTEAFFGQGTRLTVV.

CDR3 protein: CASSHGQGTVLNSPLHF. DNA for the CDR3: TGTGCCAGCAGCCACGGACAGGGTACCGTCCTTAATTCACCCCTCCACTTT. This chain connects TRBV14 to TRBJ1-6, with 8 bases matching TRBD1. With V trimmed by 3 bases and J by 6 bases, 10 bases remained unmatched. This CDR3 is built from 17 residues. Germline values: CDR1 SGHDN, CDR2 FVKESK. The full variable domain, completed using reference TRBV14 and TRBJ1-6, is EAGVTQFPSHSVIEKGQTVTLRCDPISGHDNLYWYRRVMGKEIKFLLHFVKESKQDESGMPNNRFLAERTGGTYSTLKVQPAELEDSGVYFCASSHGQGTVLNSPLHFGNGTRLTVT.

This chain uses TRBV24-1 with TRBJ1-2, with D possibly being TRBD1 (5 bases). CDR1 KGHDR and CDR2 SFDVKD come from the germline V gene. The CDR3 is 14 residues long. V lost 6 bases, J lost 5 bases, and 15 bases lay in between. The CDR3 region is CATSSSTDSYGYTF. In DNA, the CDR3 is TGTGCCACCAGTTCCTCCACCGACAGTTATGGCTACACCTTC.

V is TRBV11-2 and J is TRBJ2-3; 11 bases are shared with TRBD2. The germline V gene has CDR1 SGHAT and CDR2 FQNNGV. The CDR3 extends over 13 amino acids. The V and J ends lost 10 bases and 4 bases, in that order; junction bases with no gene match: 4. The DNA for the CDR3 is TGTGCCACCCTAGCGGGGGGTTCAGATACGCAGTATTTT. This sequence encodes CATLAGGSDTQYF.

The rearrangement uses TRBV7-8 and TRBJ2-2, with 11 bases that match TRBD2. Germline V gene sequence: CDR1 SGHVS, CDR2 FQNEAQ. Trimming at V came to 6 bases and at J to 3 bases, leaving 3 bases not matched to a gene. The CDR3 has 15 residues. In DNA form, the CDR3 reads TGTGCCAGCAGTAGGACTAGCGGGTACACCGGGGAGCTGTTTTTT. Its protein is CASSRTSGYTGELFF.

The J gene is TRBJ1-1, the V gene TRBV20-1; D remains unclear. Trimming removed 3 bases from V and 0 bases from J, with 14 bases in between. CDR3 length: 15 amino acids. Germline V gene sequence: CDR1 DFQATT, CDR2 SNEGSKA (reference sequence). The CDR3 sequence is CSASRYGEMNTEAFF. CDR3 DNA sequence: TGCAGTGCTAGTAGGTACGGGGAAATGAACACTGAAGCTTTCTTT.

The CDR3 sequence: CASSSPQTGAADTQYF. The CDR3 DNA follows: TGTGCCAGCAGTTCCCCACAGACAGGGGCGGCAGATACGCAGTATTTT. V gene TRBV28 combines with J gene TRBJ2-3; TRBD1 aligns across 8 bases. V was clipped by 4 bases and J by 4 bases; unmatched bases: 10. The CDR3 is made up of 16 amino acids. The germline V gene has CDR1 MDHEN and CDR2 SYDVKM.

This clone was seen a single time. The CDR3 here is CASSFEAGLTSVETQYF. The CDR3 nucleotides read TGTGCCAGCAGTTTTGAGGCAGGACTAACTTCGGTGGAGACCCAGTACTTC. The chain carries TRBV27 and TRBJ2-5; D perhaps matches TRBD2 (6 bases). The V gene lost 3 bases and the J gene lost 5 bases, with 22 bases spanning the gap. CDR3 length equals 17 residues. The germline V gene encodes CDR1 MNHEY and CDR2 SMNVEV (reference sequence).

This clone was seen only once. The CDR3 region is CASSYSELAGRRWETQYF. The CDR3 DNA is TGTGCCAGCAGTTACTCCGAACTAGCGGGGAGGAGGTGGGAGACCCAGTACTTC. The J gene is TRBJ2-5, the V gene TRBV6-2 or TRBV6-3; the match to TRBD2 covers 10 bases. The germline V gene encodes CDR1 MNHEY and CDR2 SVGEGT. There are 18 residues in the CDR3. V gave up 0 bases and J gave up 5 bases; unmatched junction bases: 12.

V usage is TRBV4-3 and J usage is TRBJ1-4, with 11 bases aligning to TRBD1. CDR1 and CDR2 from the germline V gene are LGHNA and YSLEER. Unmatched junction bases numbered 6, after V lost 3 bases and J lost 6 bases. This CDR3 contains 16 residues. CDR3 protein: CASSQGPGQGDEKLFF. CDR3 sequence (DNA): TGCGCCAGCAGCCAGGGTCCGGGACAGGGGGATGAAAAACTGTTTTTT.

This sequence joins TRBV5-3 and TRBJ2-7; 9 bases are a match to TRBD1. TRBV5-3 is an ORF, with its function uncertain. The CDR3 length is 15 residues. Trimming at V came to 6 bases and at J to 3 bases, leaving 10 bases not matched to a gene. The CDR3 nucleotides are TGTGCCAGAAAAAAAAAGGTGGACAGGGGCTACGAGCAGTACTTC. This gives the protein CARKKKVDRGYEQYF.

The chain carries TRBV9 and TRBJ1-2, with 12 bases matching TRBD1. V lost 3 bases, J lost 0 bases, and 9 bases stayed unmatched. CDR3 length: 18 residues. Germline CDR1 and CDR2: SGDLS and YYNGEE. CDR3 coding DNA: TGTGCCAGCAGCGATTCTCCGGGACAGGGGGCTTCTAACTATGGCTACACCTTC. As protein: CASSDSPGQGASNYGYTF.

The chain uses TRBV5-1 and TRBJ2-4; 7 bases are shared with TRBD1. With V trimmed by 8 bases and J by 5 bases, 7 bases remained unmatched. The CDR3 has 13 amino acids. Germline CDR1 and CDR2: SGHRS and YFSETQ. CDR3 amino acids: CASKTGTENIQYF. The CDR3 nucleotides are TGCGCCAGTAAAACCGGGACAGAAAACATTCAGTACTTC.